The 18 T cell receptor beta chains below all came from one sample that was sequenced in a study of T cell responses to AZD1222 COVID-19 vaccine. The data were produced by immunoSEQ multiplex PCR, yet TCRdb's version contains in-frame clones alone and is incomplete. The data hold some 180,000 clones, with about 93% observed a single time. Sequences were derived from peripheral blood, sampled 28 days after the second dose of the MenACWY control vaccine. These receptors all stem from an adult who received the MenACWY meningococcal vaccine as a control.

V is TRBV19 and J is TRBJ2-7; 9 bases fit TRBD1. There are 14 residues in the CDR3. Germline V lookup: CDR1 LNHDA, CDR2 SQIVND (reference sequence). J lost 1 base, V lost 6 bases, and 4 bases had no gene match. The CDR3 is CASRSTGGSYEQYF. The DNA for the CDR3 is TGTGCCAGTAGATCGACAGGGGGATCCTACGAGCAGTACTTC.

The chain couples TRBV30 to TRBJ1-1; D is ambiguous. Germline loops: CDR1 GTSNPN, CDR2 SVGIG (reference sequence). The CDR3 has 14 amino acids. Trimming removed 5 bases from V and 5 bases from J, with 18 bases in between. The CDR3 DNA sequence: TGTGCCTGGGGATTCGGATCGACCGGGACTGAAGCTTTCTTT. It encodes CAWGFGSTGTEAFF.

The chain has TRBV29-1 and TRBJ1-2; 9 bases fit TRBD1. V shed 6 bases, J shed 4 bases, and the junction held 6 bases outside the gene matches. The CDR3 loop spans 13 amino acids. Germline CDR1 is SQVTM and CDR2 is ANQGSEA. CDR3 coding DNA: TGCAGCGTCGGGACAGGGAAAGGCTATGGCTACACCTTC. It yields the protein CSVGTGKGYGYTF.

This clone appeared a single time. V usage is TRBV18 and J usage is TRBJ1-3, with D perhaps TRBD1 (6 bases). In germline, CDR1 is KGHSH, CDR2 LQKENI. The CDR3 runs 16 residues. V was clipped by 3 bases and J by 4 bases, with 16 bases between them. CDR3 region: CASSPPLGAPGNTIYF. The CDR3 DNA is TGTGCCAGCTCACCCCCATTGGGGGCGCCGGGAAACACCATATATTTT.

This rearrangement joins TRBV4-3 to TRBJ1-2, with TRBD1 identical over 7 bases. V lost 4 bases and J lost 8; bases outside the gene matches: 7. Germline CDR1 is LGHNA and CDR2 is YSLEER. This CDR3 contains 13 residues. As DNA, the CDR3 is TGCGCCAGCAGCCCCGACAGGGCGGGAGGCTACACCTTC. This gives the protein CASSPDRAGGYTF.

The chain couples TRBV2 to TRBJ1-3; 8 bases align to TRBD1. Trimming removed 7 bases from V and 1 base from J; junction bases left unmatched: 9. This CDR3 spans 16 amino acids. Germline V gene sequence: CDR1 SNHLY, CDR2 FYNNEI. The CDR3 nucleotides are TGTGCCAGCACCGGGACAGGAGGCGCTTCTGGAAACACCATATATTTT. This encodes CASTGTGGASGNTIYF.

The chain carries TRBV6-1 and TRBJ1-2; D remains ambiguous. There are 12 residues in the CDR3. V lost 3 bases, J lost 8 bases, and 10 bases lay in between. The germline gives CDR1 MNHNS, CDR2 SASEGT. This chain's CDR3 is CASSESIGGYTF. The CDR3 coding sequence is TGTGCCAGCAGTGAGAGTATCGGGGGCTACACCTTC.

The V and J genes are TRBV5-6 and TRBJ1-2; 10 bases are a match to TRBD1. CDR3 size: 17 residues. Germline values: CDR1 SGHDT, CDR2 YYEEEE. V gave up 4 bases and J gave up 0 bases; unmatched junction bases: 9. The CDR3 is CASSLTGTGVTNYGYTF. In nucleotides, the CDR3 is TGTGCCAGCAGCCTGACCGGGACAGGGGTTACTAACTATGGCTACACCTTC.

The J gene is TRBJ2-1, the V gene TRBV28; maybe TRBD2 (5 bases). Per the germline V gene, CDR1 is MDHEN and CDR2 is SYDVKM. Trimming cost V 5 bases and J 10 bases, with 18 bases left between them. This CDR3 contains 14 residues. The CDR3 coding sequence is TGTGCCAGCAGTCTCCTCCCTGGGGAGCGGGAGCAGTTCTTC. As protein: CASSLLPGEREQFF.

CDR3 DNA sequence: TGCGCCAGCAGCTCGGAGGGACAGGGAGGTTATGGCTACACCTTC. This sequence encodes CASSSEGQGGYGYTF. The chain uses TRBV5-1 and TRBJ1-2; 9 bases line up with TRBD1. The germline gives CDR1 SGHRS, CDR2 YFSETQ. The CDR3 totals 15 residues. J lost 5 bases, V lost 3 bases, and 8 bases had no gene match.

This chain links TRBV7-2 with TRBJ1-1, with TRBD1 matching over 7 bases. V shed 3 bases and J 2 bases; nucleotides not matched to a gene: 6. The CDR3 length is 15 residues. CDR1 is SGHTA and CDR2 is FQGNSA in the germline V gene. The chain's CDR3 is CASSLVHRGNTEAFF. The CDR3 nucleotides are TGTGCCAGCAGCTTGGTTCACAGGGGAAACACTGAAGCTTTCTTT.

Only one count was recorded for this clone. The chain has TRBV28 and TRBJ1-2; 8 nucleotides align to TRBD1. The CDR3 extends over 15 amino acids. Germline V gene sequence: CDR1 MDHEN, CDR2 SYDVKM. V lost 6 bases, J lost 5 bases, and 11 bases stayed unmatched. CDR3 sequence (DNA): TGTGCCAGCAGCCGCGACCGGGACAGGACTTATGGCTACACCTTC. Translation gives CASSRDRDRTYGYTF.

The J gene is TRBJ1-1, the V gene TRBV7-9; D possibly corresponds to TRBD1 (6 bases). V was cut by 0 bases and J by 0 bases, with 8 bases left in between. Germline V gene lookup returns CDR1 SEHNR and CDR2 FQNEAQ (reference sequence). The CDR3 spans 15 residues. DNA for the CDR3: TGTGCCAGCAGCTTAGCAGGGGGGTTGAACACTGAAGCTTTCTTT. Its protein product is CASSLAGGLNTEAFF.

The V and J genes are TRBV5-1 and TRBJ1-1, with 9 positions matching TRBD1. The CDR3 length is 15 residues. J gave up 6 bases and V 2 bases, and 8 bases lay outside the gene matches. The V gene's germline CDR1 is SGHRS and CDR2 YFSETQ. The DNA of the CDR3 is TGCGCCAGCAGCTTTAAAGGAACAGGGGGCTCTGAAGCTTTCTTT. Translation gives CASSFKGTGGSEAFF.

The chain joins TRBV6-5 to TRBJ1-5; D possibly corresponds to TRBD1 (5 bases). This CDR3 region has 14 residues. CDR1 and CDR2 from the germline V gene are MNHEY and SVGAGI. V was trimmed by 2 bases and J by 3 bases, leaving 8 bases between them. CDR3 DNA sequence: TGTGCCAGCAGTTACCAGGGCCCCAATCAGCCCCAGCATTTT. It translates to CASSYQGPNQPQHF.

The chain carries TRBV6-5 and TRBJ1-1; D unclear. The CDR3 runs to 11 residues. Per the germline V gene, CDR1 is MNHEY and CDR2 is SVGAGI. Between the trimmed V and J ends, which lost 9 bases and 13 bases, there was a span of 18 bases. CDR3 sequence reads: CASSGTQWIFF. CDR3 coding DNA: TGTGCCAGTTCCGGAACTCAGTGGATTTTCTTT.

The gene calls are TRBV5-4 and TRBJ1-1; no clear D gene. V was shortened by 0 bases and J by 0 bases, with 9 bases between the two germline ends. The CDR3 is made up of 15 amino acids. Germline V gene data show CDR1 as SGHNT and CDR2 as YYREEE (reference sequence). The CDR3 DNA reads TGTGCCAGCAGCTTGGTGTCCAGCATGAACACTGAAGCTTTCTTT. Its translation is CASSLVSSMNTEAFF.

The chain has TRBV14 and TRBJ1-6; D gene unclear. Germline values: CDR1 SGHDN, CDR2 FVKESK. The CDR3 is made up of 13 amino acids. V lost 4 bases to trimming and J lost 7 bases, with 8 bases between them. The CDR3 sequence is CASSPGGNSPLHF. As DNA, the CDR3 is TGTGCCAGCAGCCCAGGCGGGAATTCACCCCTCCACTTT. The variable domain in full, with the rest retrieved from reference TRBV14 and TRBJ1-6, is EAGVTQFPSHSVIEKGQTVTLRCDPISGHDNLYWYRRVMGKEIKFLLHFVKESKQDESGMPNNRFLAERTGGTYSTLKVQPAELEDSGVYFCASSPGGNSPLHFGNGTRLTVT.